The sequence of this TCR beta chain was determined in a study of blood T cell repertoires in COVID-19 (dated by TCRdb to the early 2020s). General notes on the study: Collaborator samples came from the United States, Italy and Spain and covered acute and convalescent phases of COVID-19. Subjects who had been exposed to COVID-19, were actively infected with it, or had recovered from it provided the deeply sampled blood TCRbeta repertoires that made up the dataset. The material from the prospective study consisted of cDNA or gDNA derived from T cells, B-cell-depleted T cells, or PBMCs. Nearly every sample came with metadata listing a de-identified subject ID, COVID-19 status, age in years and sex. Samples were obtained from the ongoing ImmuneRACE study (first 160 participants) and from 950 to 1,500 subjects provided by 6 global collaborators. Where available, HLA class I and class II types were taken from metadata supplied by the sample provider and were not determined by assay-based typing. A freely available public database, intended as a resource for researchers studying the immune response to SARS-CoV-2, is where the repertoires were released. The research as a whole found: The amount of clinical and demographic metadata varied by source and participant and was provided uncurated.

Only one count was recorded for this clone. Its binding antigen is unknown. No qualities accompany the bases; no much larger clone lies one base away. At one collaborating source in Seattle, patients were enrolled during active infection and were followed longitudinally through the course of disease. Collaborating institutions collected whole blood in K2EDTA tubes following their own protocols. For TCRbeta analysis, collaborators shipped samples as frozen whole blood, isolated PBMCs, or DNA extracted from either of those sample types. The CDR3 covers 15 residues, taking in both the cysteine and the phenylalanine. Solely the CDR3 DNA is kept, with 45 bases framed from the first base. V lost 7 bases and J lost 2 bases, and the count of bases not matched to a germline gene is 10. CDR1 and CDR2 were assigned from the germline V gene as SGHRS and YFSETQ. TCRbeta CDR3 regions were amplified from genomic DNA by means of the immunoSEQ Assay, a bias-controlled multiplex PCR. Processing in the source paper ran as follows. The number of nucleated cells in each sample was estimated by amplification of reference gene primers within the assay. Sequence reads were collapsed and filtered to measure the absolute abundance of every unique TCRbeta CDR3 rearrangement. For each sample, productive Simpson clonality was calculated as the square root of Simpson's diversity index across productive rearrangements. TCRdb took over this immuneACCESS table, retaining in-frame rearrangements with V and J assigned. Such tables are incomplete; in checked studies, under half of the missing clones stem from an unresolved V gene, and the remainder is unexplained. That table gives V, J and clone size, and the DNA gave D and trimming. The sample data list fewer than 700,000 clones, and about 89% of these were observed just once. Roughly 7.3% of the sample belongs to the ten largest clones.

The chain is made from TRBV5-1 and TRBJ1-1, and 8 junctional nucleotides match TRBD1. The source of this sequence is a woman aged 50 to 60 with COVID-19, enrolled during active disease. The specimen sequenced was peripheral blood. The DNA sequence is given as TGCGCCAGCTCGACAGGGGTTGCGTCAAACACTGAAGCTTTCTTT. Translation gives CASSTGVASNTEAFF.